This is a list of T cell receptor beta chains from one sample in a study of blood T cell repertoires in COVID-19. Assay used: immunoSEQ multiplex PCR; TCRdb lists only in-frame clones, some missing. The sample yields more than 250,000 clones, more than 75% seen once. The sample comprised PBMCs or T cells enriched from blood (not recorded which). The source of these receptors is a young woman who had recovered from COVID-19. Both conserved end residues are part of each CDR3. The D gene is left open where the match is weak. Only some rows state a clone size, as once, few, many or a class for expanded clones.

CDR3aa: CASSPVTGSGEKLFF; CDR3nt: TGTGCCAGCTCACCGGTCACCGGGAGTGGTGAAAAACTGTTTTTT; v_gene: TRBV18; j_gene: TRBJ1-4; d_gene: .; abundance: once
CDR3aa: CASSPWTEQETQYF; CDR3nt: TGTGCCAGTAGTCCTTGGACTGAGCAAGAGACCCAGTACTTC; v_gene: TRBV19; j_gene: TRBJ2-5; d_gene: .; abundance: .
CDR3aa: CASFPGTGNYGYTF; CDR3nt: TGTGCCAGCTTTCCGGGGACAGGGAATTATGGCTACACCTTC; v_gene: TRBV18; j_gene: TRBJ1-2; d_gene: TRBD1; abundance: .
CDR3aa: CASIKFREAKNIQYF; CDR3nt: TGTGCCAGCATAAAGTTTAGGGAGGCCAAAAACATTCAGTACTTC; v_gene: TRBV6-4; j_gene: TRBJ2-4; d_gene: .; abundance: once
CDR3aa: CASSSLPGDRGPSIAKNIQYF; CDR3nt: TGCGCCAGCAGCTCCTTACCGGGGGACAGGGGGCCTTCGATAGCCAAAAACATTCAGTACTTC; v_gene: TRBV4-1; j_gene: TRBJ2-4; d_gene: TRBD1; abundance: .
CDR3aa: CASSPTGTNTEAFF; CDR3nt: TGTGCCAGCAGTCCTACAGGGACGAACACTGAAGCTTTCTTT; v_gene: TRBV11-3; j_gene: TRBJ1-1; d_gene: .; abundance: .
CDR3aa: CASSPGGIGTDTQYF; CDR3nt: TGCGCCAGCAGCCCAGGGGGGATTGGCACAGATACGCAGTATTTT; v_gene: TRBV5-1; j_gene: TRBJ2-3; d_gene: .; abundance: few
CDR3aa: CASSDRGGRINEQFF; CDR3nt: TGTGCCAGCAGCGACAGGGGGGGCCGGATCAATGAGCAGTTCTTC; v_gene: TRBV14; j_gene: TRBJ2-1; d_gene: TRBD1; abundance: few
CDR3aa: CASSWGVRATEAFF; CDR3nt: TGTGCCAGCAGCTGGGGAGTTAGGGCCACTGAAGCTTTCTTT; v_gene: TRBV5-8; j_gene: TRBJ1-1; d_gene: .; abundance: few
CDR3aa: CASSLDASGETQYF; CDR3nt: TGCGCCAGCAGCTTGGATGCTAGCGGAGAGACCCAGTACTTC; v_gene: TRBV5-1; j_gene: TRBJ2-5; d_gene: TRBD2; abundance: .